Shown below are 7 T cell receptor beta chains from a single sample sequenced in a study of blood T cell repertoires in COVID-19. The protocol was immunoSEQ multiplex PCR, while the TCRdb copy is restricted to in-frame clones and leaves out a portion. The repertoire holds roughly 100,000 clones, with around 83% as singletons. Sample: peripheral blood. The receptors were gathered from a human donor in a cohort sampled during active COVID-19.

This clone was picked up a small number of times. The genes are TRBV6-5 and TRBJ2-7, with 7 bases lining up with TRBD1. The V and J ends lost 0 bases and 3 bases, in that order; junction bases with no gene match: 5. Germline V gives CDR1 MNHEY, CDR2 SVGAGI. The CDR3 length is 15 residues. For the CDR3, the DNA is TGTGCCAGCAGTTACTCGGGACAGAGCTACTACGAGCAGTACTTC. Translated, it gives CASSYSGQSYYEQYF.

The chain is built from TRBV5-6 and TRBJ2-1; 8 bases fit TRBD1. This CDR3 has 15 residues. V gave up 7 bases and J gave up 6 bases; unmatched junction bases: 12. Germline CDR1 SGHDT, CDR2 YYEEEE. CDR3 residues: CASGPRGQATNEQFF. CDR3 in DNA: TGTGCCAGCGGACCAAGGGGACAGGCTACCAATGAGCAGTTCTTC.

CDR3: CATGQAGGNEQFF. DNA of the CDR3: TGTGCCACTGGGCAAGCGGGAGGCAATGAGCAGTTCTTC. J is TRBJ2-1 and V is TRBV24-1; 9 bases map to TRBD2. J lost 6 bases, V lost 10 bases, and 6 bases had no gene match. The CDR3 covers 13 residues. Germline lookup yields CDR1 KGHDR and CDR2 SFDVKD.

V is TRBV6-2 or TRBV6-3 and J is TRBJ2-7; no firm D call. The length of the CDR3 is 12 residues. Deletions cut 6 bases from V and 2 bases from J, with 8 bases between. From germline, CDR1 is MNHEY and CDR2 SVGEGT. CDR3 sequence: CASSQQTYEQYF. The CDR3 bases are TGTGCCAGCAGCCAACAGACCTACGAGCAGTACTTC.

The chain is built from TRBV7-9 and TRBJ1-1; D may be TRBD1 (6 bases). Per the germline V gene, CDR1 is SEHNR and CDR2 is FQNEAQ (reference sequence). Trimming took off 2 bases at V and 7 bases at J, with 14 bases between the two ends. This CDR3 is built from 14 residues. CDR3 region: CASSLLTGFDEAFF. The DNA for the CDR3 is TGTGCCAGCAGCTTATTAACAGGGTTCGATGAAGCTTTCTTT.

This clone was detected a few times. J is TRBJ1-1 and V is TRBV21-1. TRBV21-1 is a pseudogene segment. The CDR3 spans 16 residues. The CDR3 here is CASSKRGGQTNTEAFF. CDR3 bases: TGTGCCAGCAGCAAACGGGGGGGACAGACGAACACTGAAGCTTTCTTT.

The rearrangement links TRBV7-9 to TRBJ2-7; 9 positions match TRBD1. CDR3 length: 12 amino acids. After removal of 6 bases from V and 5 bases from J, the junction contained 2 bases not matched to a gene. Germline values: CDR1 SEHNR, CDR2 FQNEAQ (reference sequence). CDR3 amino acids: CASSRTGDEQYF. The CDR3 bases are TGTGCCAGCAGTCGGACAGGGGACGAGCAGTACTTC.